These T cell receptor beta chains were read from a single sample in a study of cytomegalovirus exposure and HLA in healthy donors. Assay: immunoSEQ multiplex PCR; the TCRdb copy retains only in-frame clones and omits some. The sample yields under 130,000 clones, 70% to 80% seen once. Sequenced material: PBMCs. All receptors come from a man in his fifties in good health and CMV-seropositive. Each CDR3 is given with its conserved first and last residue.

cdr3_length,j_call,v_call,cdr3_aa
13,TRBJ2-7,TRBV18,CASSWTGSEEQYF
14,TRBJ1-2,TRBV7-2,CASSLAPDRGGYTF
13,TRBJ1-2,TRBV6-5,CASTRTANYGYTF
14,TRBJ1-6,TRBV6-1,CASIRTGERSPLHF
15,TRBJ1-2,TRBV5-4,CASSSGTGGNYGYTF
13,TRBJ1-2,TRBV7-2,CASSFGRGYGYTF
13,TRBJ2-2,TRBV9,CASSPLTGGELFF
14,TRBJ2-7,TRBV6-1,CASSPTAGSYEQYF
13,TRBJ1-5,TRBV6-5,CASSSSRNQPQHF
14,TRBJ1-4,TRBV19,CASSYRSTNEKLFF
14,TRBJ2-7,TRBV2,CASRITGGGFEQYF
16,TRBJ2-1,TRBV4-2,CASSHTASGEGDEQFF
16,TRBJ1-3,TRBV15,CATSSPRGSSGNTIYF
17,TRBJ2-5,TRBV1,CTSRAGLLVSPEETQYF
16,TRBJ1-5,TRBV30,CAWSAIRGGNNQPQHF
14,TRBJ1-4,TRBV27,CASSRTGGGEKLFF
17,NA,TRBV2,CASSHTRTGPLSYEQYF
16,TRBJ1-2,TRBV28,CASSFGLQGGAEGYTF
13,TRBJ1-1,TRBV27,CASSWSLDTEAFF
14,TRBJ2-5,TRBV7-2,CASSLGSRGLEQYF
13,TRBJ2-7,TRBV19,CASSISGPSEQYF
13,TRBJ1-5,TRBV5-1,CASTDSSNQPQHF
15,TRBJ1-2,TRBV4-1,CASSQDVVSDYGYTF
15,NA,TRBV30,CAWRGSGRGFSEQYF
19,TRBJ1-1,TRBV23-1,CASSQPVATSRQEEGEAFF